One and the same sample provided the 13 T cell receptor beta chains below, sequenced in a study of T cell responses to AZD1222 COVID-19 vaccine. The protocol was immunoSEQ multiplex PCR, while the TCRdb copy is restricted to in-frame clones and leaves out a portion. The repertoire includes about 120,000 clones, about 92% of them detected once, and 4.5% to 6% sits in the top ten. The specimen comprised peripheral blood, sampled 28 days after the second AZD1222 dose. These TCRs come from an adult who received the AZD1222 COVID-19 vaccine.

This clone was detected once. This chain connects TRBV27 to TRBJ2-6; D uncertain. The germline CDR1 and CDR2 sequences are MNHEY and SMNVEV (reference sequence). Trimming shortened V by 6 bases and J by 1 base, and 4 bases separated the two germline ends. The CDR3 totals 13 residues. The CDR3 DNA reads as TGTGCCAGCAGGCCATCTGGGGCCAACGTCCTGACTTTC. Translated: CASRPSGANVLTF.

The chain carries TRBV27 and TRBJ2-7, with TRBD1 identical over 10 bases. Germline lookup yields CDR1 MNHEY and CDR2 SMNVEV (reference sequence). Trimming at V came to 6 bases and at J to 3 bases, leaving 2 bases not matched to a gene. CDR3 size: 13 residues. The CDR3 sequence: CASSGTGDYEQYF. In nucleotides, the CDR3 is TGTGCCAGCAGCGGGACAGGGGACTACGAGCAGTACTTC.

This rearrangement joins TRBV4-3 to TRBJ1-4; maybe TRBD1 (6 bases). The CDR3 length is 16 residues. Germline V CDR1 and CDR2: LGHNA, YSLEER. V was cut by 0 bases and J by 5 bases, with 13 bases left in between. The CDR3 reads CASSQDRAGVNEKLFF. The CDR3 coding sequence is TGCGCCAGCAGCCAAGATCGGGCAGGGGTAAATGAAAAACTGTTTTTT.

The chain carries TRBV6-1 and TRBJ2-7; 10 bases line up with TRBD1. V shed 2 bases and J 2 bases; nucleotides not matched to a gene: 6. CDR3 size: 16 residues. Germline V gene sequence: CDR1 MNHNS, CDR2 SASEGT. The CDR3 DNA reads TGTGCCAGCAGTGAATCCGGGACAGGGGACCCCTACGAGCAGTACTTC. Translating it yields CASSESGTGDPYEQYF.

This clone was seen once. The chain's CDR3 is CASSWGAGGSYEQYF. The CDR3 DNA sequence: TGTGCCAGCAGTTGGGGAGCGGGAGGTTCTTACGAGCAGTACTTC. The chain links TRBV27 to TRBJ2-7, with 9 bases aligning to TRBD2. This CDR3 comprises 15 residues. Germline V lookup: CDR1 MNHEY, CDR2 SMNVEV (reference sequence). Unmatched junction bases numbered 8, after V lost 4 bases and J lost 4 bases.

The chain uses TRBV11-2 and TRBJ2-1; TRBD1 is a possible D gene (5 bases). The CDR3 contains 15 residues. Germline V CDR1 and CDR2: SGHAT, FQNNGV. The V end was cut by 2 bases, the J end by 8 bases, with 16 bases between. The CDR3 region is CASSLWARDGYEQFF. CDR3 DNA: TGTGCCAGCAGCTTATGGGCCAGGGATGGGTATGAGCAGTTCTTC.

The chain has TRBV7-9 and TRBJ1-2; a weak D match, TRBD1 (6 bases). The CDR3 has 15 amino acids. Germline CDR1 and CDR2: SEHNR and FQNEAQ (reference sequence). Trimming shortened V by 5 bases and J by 4 bases, and 17 bases separated the two germline ends. The CDR3 protein is CASSGGQGLFYGYTF. CDR3 nucleotides: TGTGCCAGCAGCGGAGGGCAGGGGTTATTCTATGGCTACACCTTC. The full variable domain, its missing parts supplied by reference TRBV7-9 and TRBJ1-2, is DTGVSQNPRHKITKRGQNVTFRCDPISEHNRLYWYRQTLGQGPEFLTYFQNEAQLEKSRLLSDRFSAERPKGSFSTLEIQRTEQGDSAMYLCASSGGQGLFYGYTFGSGTRLTVV.

The chain has TRBV6-5 and TRBJ2-1, with D perhaps TRBD1 or TRBD2 (7 bases each). The V end was cut by 1 base, the J end by 7 bases, with 17 bases between. The CDR3 is 16 residues long. The germline gives CDR1 MNHEY, CDR2 SVGAGI. CDR3 bases: TGTGCCAGCAGTTACTTCAGGGGGGGCCACCTGAATGAGCAGTTCTTC. Protein sequence: CASSYFRGGHLNEQFF.

The chain carries TRBV20-1 and TRBJ2-5; TRBD2 might be the D (5 bases). Deletions cut 6 bases from V and 4 bases from J, with 6 bases between. Germline CDR1 reads DFQATT; CDR2 reads SNEGSKA (reference sequence). The CDR3 extends over 10 amino acids. CDR3 DNA sequence: TGCAGTGCCGGGGTAGAGACCCAGTACTTC. Protein: CSAGVETQYF.

This chain uses TRBV6-1 with TRBJ1-6, with TRBD1 identical over 9 bases. Trimming cost V 2 bases and J 7 bases; bases outside gene matches: 6. CDR1 and CDR2 (germline): MNHNS, SASEGT. This CDR3 spans 16 amino acids. CDR3 nucleotides: TGTGCCAGCAGTGAATTGACGGGACAGGGAAATTCACCCCTCCACTTT. Its translation is CASSELTGQGNSPLHF.

The CDR3, as DNA: TGTGCCAGCCTGGACAGGGGAGTTAATGAAAAACTGTTTTTT. It yields the protein CASLDRGVNEKLFF. V gene TRBV6-6 combines with J gene TRBJ1-4; 9 positions match TRBD1. Per the germline V gene, CDR1 is MNHNY and CDR2 is SVGAGI (reference sequence). The CDR3 length is 14 residues. J was trimmed by 4 bases and V by 8 bases; bases with no gene match: 5.

This clone was seen a handful of times. The V gene is TRBV7-9, the J gene TRBJ2-3, with TRBD2 matching 10 bases. The CDR3 consists of 15 residues. CDR1 and CDR2 (germline): SEHNR, FQNEAQ (reference sequence). The junction had 8 bases not matched to a gene; V was cut back by 5 bases and J by 6 bases. CDR3 residues: CASSPSSGSVDTQYF. As DNA, the CDR3 is TGTGCCAGCAGCCCCTCTAGCGGGAGTGTCGATACGCAGTATTTT.

V gene TRBV14 combines with J gene TRBJ2-5; 10 nucleotides agree with TRBD2. Germline lookup yields CDR1 SGHDN and CDR2 FVKESK. The CDR3 is 16 residues long. Losses at the gene ends were 2 bases for V and 5 bases for J; bases not matched to a gene: 8. The CDR3 is CASSQPGASGGETQYF. The DNA of the CDR3 is TGTGCCAGCAGCCAACCCGGGGCTAGCGGGGGTGAGACCCAGTACTTC.